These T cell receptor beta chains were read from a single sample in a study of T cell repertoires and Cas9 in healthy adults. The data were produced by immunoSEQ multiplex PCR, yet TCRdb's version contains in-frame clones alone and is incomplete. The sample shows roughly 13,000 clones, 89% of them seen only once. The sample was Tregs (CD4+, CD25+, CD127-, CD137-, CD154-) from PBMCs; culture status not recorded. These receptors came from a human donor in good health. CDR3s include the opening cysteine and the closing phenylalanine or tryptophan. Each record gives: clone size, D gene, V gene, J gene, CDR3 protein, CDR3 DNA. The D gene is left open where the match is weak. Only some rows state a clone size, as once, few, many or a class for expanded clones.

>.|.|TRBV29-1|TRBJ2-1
CSVEDRGFFGNEQFF
TGCAGCGTTGAAGATCGTGGGTTCTTTGGCAATGAGCAGTTCTTC
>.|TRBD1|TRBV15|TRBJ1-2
CATSSLGQGGYGYTF
TGTGCCACCAGCAGCCTGGGACAGGGGGGCTATGGCTACACCTTC
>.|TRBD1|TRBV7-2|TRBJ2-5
CASSPRDRGWQETQYF
TGTGCCAGCAGCCCCCGGGACAGGGGTTGGCAAGAGACCCAGTACTTC
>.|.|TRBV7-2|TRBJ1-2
CASSLAVGTGYTF
TGTGCCAGCAGCTTAGCTGTAGGAACCGGCTACACCTTC
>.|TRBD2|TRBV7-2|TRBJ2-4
CASSLASGGAKNIQYF
TGTGCCAGCAGCTTAGCGAGCGGGGGAGCCAAAAACATTCAGTACTTC
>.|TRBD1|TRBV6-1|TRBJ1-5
CASSGQGSNQPQHF
TGTGCCAGCAGTGGACAGGGGAGCAATCAGCCCCAGCATTTT
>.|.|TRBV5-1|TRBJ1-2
CASSSGGDYGYTF
TGCGCCAGCAGCTCGGGGGGCGACTATGGCTACACCTTC
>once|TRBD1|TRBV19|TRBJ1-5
CASTNPRQGRALNQPQHF
TGTGCCAGTACCAACCCTCGACAGGGCAGGGCTTTGAATCAGCCCCAGCATTTT
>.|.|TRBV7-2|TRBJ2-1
CASSSTGTQQFF
TGTGCCAGCAGCTCCACAGGGACTCAGCAGTTCTTC
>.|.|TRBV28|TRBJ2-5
CASSSSGRTQYF
TGTGCCAGCAGTTCCAGCGGACGGACCCAGTACTTC
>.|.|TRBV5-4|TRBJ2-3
CASSLDGLHTDTQYF
TGTGCCAGCAGCTTGGACGGACTTCACACAGATACGCAGTATTTT
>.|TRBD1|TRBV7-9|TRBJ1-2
CASSLGVWTGDLSNYGYTF
TGTGCCAGCAGCTTAGGCGTGTGGACAGGGGATTTGTCAAACTATGGCTACACCTTC
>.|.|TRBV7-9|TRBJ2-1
CASSQSSVRVKASPFF
TGTGCCAGCAGCCAATCCTCCGTTCGAGTCAAGGCTAGCCCCTTCTTC
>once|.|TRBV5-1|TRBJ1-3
CASSLVGSSGNTIYF
TGCGCCAGCAGCTTGGTGGGATCCTCTGGAAACACCATATATTTT
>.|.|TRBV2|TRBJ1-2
CASMGNREEGYTF
TGTGCCAGCATGGGCAACCGAGAGGAGGGCTACACCTTC
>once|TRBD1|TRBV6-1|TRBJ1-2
CASRLETGGYGYTF
TGTGCCAGCAGACTTGAGACAGGGGGATATGGCTACACCTTC
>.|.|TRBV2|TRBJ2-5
CANGEVGGTQYF
TGTGCCAACGGGGAGGTTGGGGGGACCCAGTACTTC
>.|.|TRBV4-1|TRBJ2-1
CASSQPEDYNEQFF
TGCGCCAGCAGCCAACCAGAGGATTACAATGAGCAGTTCTTC
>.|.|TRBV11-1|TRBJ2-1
CASSPRGGGEQFF
TGTGCCAGCAGCCCTAGAGGAGGAGGGGAGCAGTTCTTC
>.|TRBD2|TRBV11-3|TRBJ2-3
CASSSGLAGPDTQYF
TGTGCCAGCAGCTCAGGACTAGCGGGACCAGATACGCAGTATTTT
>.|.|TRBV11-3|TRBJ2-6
CASSLRSGANVLTF
TGTGCCAGCAGCTTAAGATCGGGGGCCAACGTCCTGACTTTC
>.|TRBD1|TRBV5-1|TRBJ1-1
CATSPGTGWDTEAFF
TGCGCCACCAGTCCCGGGACAGGGTGGGACACTGAAGCTTTCTTT
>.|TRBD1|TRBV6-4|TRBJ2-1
CASMADRGKNEQFF
TGTGCCAGCATGGCCGACAGGGGGAAGAATGAGCAGTTCTTC
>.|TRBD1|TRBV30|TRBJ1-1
CVWTRPRAGQGGTEAFF
TGTGTCTGGACCCGACCCAGGGCTGGACAGGGAGGCACTGAAGCTTTCTTT
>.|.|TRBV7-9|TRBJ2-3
CASSLSGQFTDTQYF
TGTGCCAGCAGCTTATCTGGACAGTTCACAGATACGCAGTATTTT
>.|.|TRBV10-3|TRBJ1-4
CAISGQPNEKLFF
TGTGCCATCAGTGGGCAGCCCAATGAAAAACTGTTTTTT
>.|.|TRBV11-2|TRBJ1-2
CASSLDLLGGYGYTF
TGTGCCAGCAGCTTAGATCTCCTCGGGGGTTATGGCTACACCTTC
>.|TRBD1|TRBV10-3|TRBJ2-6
CAISNRGRFTSGANVLTF
TGTGCCATCAGTAACAGGGGCCGTTTTACCTCTGGGGCCAACGTCCTGACTTTC
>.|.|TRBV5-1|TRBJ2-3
CASSLPQSSLTDTQYF
TGCGCCAGCAGCTTGCCTCAGTCCTCCCTCACAGATACGCAGTATTTT
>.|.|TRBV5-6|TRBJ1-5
CASSLEGLGNQPQHF
TGTGCCAGCAGCTTGGAGGGCCTGGGCAATCAGCCCCAGCATTTT
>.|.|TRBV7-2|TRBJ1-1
CASKTTDSPNTEAFF
TGTGCCAGCAAGACAACGGACAGCCCGAACACTGAAGCTTTCTTT
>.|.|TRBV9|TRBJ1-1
CASSPRDAGAAFF
TGTGCCAGCAGCCCTCGGGACGCAGGCGCCGCTTTCTTT
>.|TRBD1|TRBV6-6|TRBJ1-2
CASSVPGTGGDYTF
TGTGCCAGCAGTGTACCCGGGACAGGGGGCGACTACACCTTC
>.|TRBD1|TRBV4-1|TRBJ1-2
CASSYDDRELAYYGYTF
TGCGCCAGCAGCTACGACGACAGGGAGCTCGCCTACTATGGCTACACCTTC
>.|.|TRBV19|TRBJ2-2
CASNKRPNTGELFF
TGTGCCAGTAATAAGCGGCCGAACACCGGGGAGCTGTTTTTT
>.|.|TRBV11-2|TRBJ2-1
CASSPARSVGEQFF
TGTGCCAGCAGTCCTGCCAGAAGCGTTGGTGAGCAGTTCTTC
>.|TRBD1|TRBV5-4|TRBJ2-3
CAETDRATDTQYF
TGTGCCGAGACTGACAGGGCGACAGATACGCAGTATTTT
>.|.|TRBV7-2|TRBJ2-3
CASSPGRGSGDTQYF
TGTGCCAGCAGTCCCGGCCGGGGATCGGGAGATACGCAGTATTTT
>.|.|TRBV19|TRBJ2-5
CATNREPGETQYF
TGTGCCACCAACCGAGAGCCGGGAGAGACCCAGTACTTC
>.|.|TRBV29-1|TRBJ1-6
CSVRQSTDSPLHF
TGCAGCGTGAGACAGAGCACCGATTCACCCCTCCACTTT
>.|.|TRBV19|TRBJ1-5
CASRGPSNQPQHF
TGTGCCAGTAGGGGGCCCTCCAATCAGCCCCAGCATTTT
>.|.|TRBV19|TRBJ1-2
CASTPGRGANYGYTF
TGTGCCAGTACTCCAGGACGAGGGGCTAACTATGGCTACACCTTC
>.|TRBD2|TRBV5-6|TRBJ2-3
CASSLSRERGGTDTQYF
TGTGCCAGCAGCCTGAGTAGGGAGCGGGGTGGCACAGATACGCAGTATTTT
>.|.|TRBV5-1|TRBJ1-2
CASSLEWGSIYGYTF
TGCGCCAGCAGCTTGGAATGGGGCAGTATCTATGGCTACACCTTC
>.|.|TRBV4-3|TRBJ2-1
CASSQGLYNEQFF
TGCGCCAGCAGCCAAGGGCTTTACAATGAGCAGTTCTTC
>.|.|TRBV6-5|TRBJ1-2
CASTRGRGLYGYTF
TGTGCCAGCACTAGGGGCAGGGGACTTTATGGCTACACCTTC
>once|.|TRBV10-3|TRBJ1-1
CAIRSTTNTEAFF
TGTGCCATCAGATCGACTACCAACACTGAAGCTTTCTTT
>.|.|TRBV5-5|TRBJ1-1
CASSLRRAQAFF
TGTGCCAGCAGCTTGAGGAGGGCGCAAGCTTTCTTT
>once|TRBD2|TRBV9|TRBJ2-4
CASSALSGGAKNIQYF
TGTGCCAGCAGCGCCCTCAGCGGGGGAGCCAAAAACATTCAGTACTTC
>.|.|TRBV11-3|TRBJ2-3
CASSLGAGYTDTQYF
TGTGCCAGCAGCTTGGGGGCAGGGTACACAGATACGCAGTATTTT
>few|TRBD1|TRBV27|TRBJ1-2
CASSLNRGGYGYTF
TGTGCCAGCAGTCTCAACAGGGGGGGGTATGGCTACACCTTC
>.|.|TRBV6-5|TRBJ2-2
CASSRLGQNTGELFF
TGTGCCAGCAGCCGTCTGGGACAGAACACCGGGGAGCTGTTTTTT
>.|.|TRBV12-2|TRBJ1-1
CASRLDPGGTMEAFF
TGTGCAAGTCGCTTAGATCCGGGGGGCACTATGGAAGCTTTCTTT
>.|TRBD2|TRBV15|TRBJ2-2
CATSRQREINTGELFF
TGTGCCACCAGCAGACAGCGGGAGATAAACACCGGGGAGCTGTTTTTT
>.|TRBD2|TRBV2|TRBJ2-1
CASSRSGRGWNEQFF
TGTGCCAGCAGCCGTAGCGGGAGAGGTTGGAATGAGCAGTTCTTC